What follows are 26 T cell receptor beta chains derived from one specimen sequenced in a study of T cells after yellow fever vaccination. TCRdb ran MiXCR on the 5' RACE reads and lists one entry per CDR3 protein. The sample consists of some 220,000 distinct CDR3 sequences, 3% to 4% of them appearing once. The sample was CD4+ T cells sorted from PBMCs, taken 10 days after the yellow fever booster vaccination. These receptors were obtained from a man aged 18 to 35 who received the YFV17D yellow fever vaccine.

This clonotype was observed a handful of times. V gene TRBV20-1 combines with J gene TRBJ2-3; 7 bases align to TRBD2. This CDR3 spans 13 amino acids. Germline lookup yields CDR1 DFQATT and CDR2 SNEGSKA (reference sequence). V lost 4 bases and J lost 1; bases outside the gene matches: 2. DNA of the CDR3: TGCAGTGCTAAACGGGGGGGCACAGATACGCAGTATTTT. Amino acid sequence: CSAKRGGTDTQYF.

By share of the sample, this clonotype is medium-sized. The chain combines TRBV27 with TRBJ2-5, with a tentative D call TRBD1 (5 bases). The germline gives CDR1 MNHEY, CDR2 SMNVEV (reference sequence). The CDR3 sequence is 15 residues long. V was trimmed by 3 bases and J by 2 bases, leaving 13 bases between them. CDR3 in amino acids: CASSFGQGQQETQYF. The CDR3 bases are TGTGCCAGCAGTTTCGGCCAGGGCCAACAAGAGACCCAGTACTTC.

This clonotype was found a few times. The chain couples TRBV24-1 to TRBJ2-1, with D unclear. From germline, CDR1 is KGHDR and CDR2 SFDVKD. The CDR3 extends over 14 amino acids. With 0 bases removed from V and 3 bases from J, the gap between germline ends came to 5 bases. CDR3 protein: CATSDLASYNEQFF. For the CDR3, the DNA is TGTGCCACCAGTGATTTGGCTAGCTACAATGAGCAGTTCTTC.

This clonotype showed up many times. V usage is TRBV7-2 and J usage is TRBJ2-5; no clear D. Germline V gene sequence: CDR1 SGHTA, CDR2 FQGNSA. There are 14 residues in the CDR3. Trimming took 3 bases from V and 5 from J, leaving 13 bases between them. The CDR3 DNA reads TGTGCCAGCAGCTTTCAGGCCCAGGCGGAGACCCAGTACTTC. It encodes CASSFQAQAETQYF.

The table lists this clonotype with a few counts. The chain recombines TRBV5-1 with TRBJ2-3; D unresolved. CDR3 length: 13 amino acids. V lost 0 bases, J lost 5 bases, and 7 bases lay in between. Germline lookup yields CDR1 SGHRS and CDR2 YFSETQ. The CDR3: CASSLVLGDTQYF. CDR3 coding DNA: TGCGCCAGCAGCTTGGTGTTGGGAGATACGCAGTATTTT.

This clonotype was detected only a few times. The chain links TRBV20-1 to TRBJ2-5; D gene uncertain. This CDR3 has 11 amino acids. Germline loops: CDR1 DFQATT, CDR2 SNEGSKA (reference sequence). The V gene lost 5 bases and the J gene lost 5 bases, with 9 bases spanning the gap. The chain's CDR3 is CSAELGETQYF. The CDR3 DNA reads TGCAGTGCTGAACTTGGGGAGACCCAGTACTTC.

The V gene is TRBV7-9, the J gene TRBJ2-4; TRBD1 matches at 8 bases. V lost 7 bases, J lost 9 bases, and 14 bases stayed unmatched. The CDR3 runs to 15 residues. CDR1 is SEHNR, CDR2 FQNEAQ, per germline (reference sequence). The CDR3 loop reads CASTRKQGGMGIQYF. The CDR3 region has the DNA TGTGCCAGCACCCGTAAACAGGGGGGAATGGGCATTCAGTACTTC.

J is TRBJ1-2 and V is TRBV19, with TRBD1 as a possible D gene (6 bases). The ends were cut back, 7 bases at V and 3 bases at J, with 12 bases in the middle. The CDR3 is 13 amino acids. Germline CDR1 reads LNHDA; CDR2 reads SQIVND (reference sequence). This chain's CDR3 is CASTYRDDYGYTF. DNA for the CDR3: TGTGCCAGTACTTACAGGGATGACTATGGCTACACCTTC.

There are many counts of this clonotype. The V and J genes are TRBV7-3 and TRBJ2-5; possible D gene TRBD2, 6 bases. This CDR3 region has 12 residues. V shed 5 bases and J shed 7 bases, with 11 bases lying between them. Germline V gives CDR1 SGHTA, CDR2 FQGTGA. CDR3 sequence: CASSVNGGTQYF. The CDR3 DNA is TGTGCCAGCAGCGTAAACGGGGGGACCCAGTACTTC.

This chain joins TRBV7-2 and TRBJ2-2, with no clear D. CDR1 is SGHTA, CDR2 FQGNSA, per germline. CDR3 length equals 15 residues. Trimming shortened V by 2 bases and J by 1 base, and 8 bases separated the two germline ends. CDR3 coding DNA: TGTGCCAGCAGCTTAATTCCGCAGAACACCGGGGAGCTGTTTTTT. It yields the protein CASSLIPQNTGELFF.

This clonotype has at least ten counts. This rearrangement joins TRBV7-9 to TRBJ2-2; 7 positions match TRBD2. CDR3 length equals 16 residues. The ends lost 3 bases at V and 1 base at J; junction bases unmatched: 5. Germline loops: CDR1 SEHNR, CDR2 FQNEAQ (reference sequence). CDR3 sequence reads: CASSFPSGGNTGELFF. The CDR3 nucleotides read TGTGCCAGCAGCTTCCCCTCGGGGGGGAACACCGGGGAGCTGTTTTTT.

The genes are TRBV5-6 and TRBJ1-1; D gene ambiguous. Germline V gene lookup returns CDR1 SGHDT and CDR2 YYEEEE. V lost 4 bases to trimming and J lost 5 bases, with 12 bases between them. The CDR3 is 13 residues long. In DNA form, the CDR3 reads TGTGCCAGCAGCCTCACTCGACGGACTGAAGCTTTCTTT. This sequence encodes CASSLTRRTEAFF. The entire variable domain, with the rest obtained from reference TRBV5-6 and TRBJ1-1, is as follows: DAGVTQSPTHLIKTRGQQVTLRCSPKSGHDTVSWYQQALGQGPQFIFQYYEEEERQRGNFPDRFSGHQFPNYSSELNVNALLLGDSALYLCASSLTRRTEAFFGQGTRLTVV.

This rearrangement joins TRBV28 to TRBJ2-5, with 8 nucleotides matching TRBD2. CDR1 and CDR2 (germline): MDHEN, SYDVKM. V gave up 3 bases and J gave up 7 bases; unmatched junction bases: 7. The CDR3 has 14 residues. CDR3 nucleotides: TGTGCCAGCAGTTTCTCGGCGGGGGGCGGGACCCAGTACTTC. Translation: CASSFSAGGGTQYF.

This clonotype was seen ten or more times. CDR3: CASRATSVQETQYF. Written as DNA, the CDR3 is TGTGCCAGCAGAGCCACTAGCGTTCAAGAGACCCAGTACTTC. The rearrangement joins TRBV5-4 to TRBJ2-5, with TRBD2 identical over 7 bases. V shed 5 bases and J 2 bases; nucleotides not matched to a gene: 6. Germline CDR1 SGHNT, CDR2 YYREEE (reference sequence). The CDR3 spans 14 residues. The full variable domain, completed using reference TRBV5-4 and TRBJ2-5, is ETGVTQSPTHLIKTRGQQVTLRCSSQSGHNTVSWYQQALGQGPQFIFQYYREEENGRGNFPPRFSGLQFPNYSSELNVNALELDDSALYLCASRATSVQETQYFGPGTRLLVL.

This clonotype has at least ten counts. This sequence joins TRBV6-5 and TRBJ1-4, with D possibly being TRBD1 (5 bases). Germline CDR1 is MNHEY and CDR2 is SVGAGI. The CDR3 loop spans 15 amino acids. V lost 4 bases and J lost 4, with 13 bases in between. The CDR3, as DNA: TGTGCCAGCAGTTGGGGGGGGGGAGGTAATGAAAAACTGTTTTTT. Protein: CASSWGGGGNEKLFF.

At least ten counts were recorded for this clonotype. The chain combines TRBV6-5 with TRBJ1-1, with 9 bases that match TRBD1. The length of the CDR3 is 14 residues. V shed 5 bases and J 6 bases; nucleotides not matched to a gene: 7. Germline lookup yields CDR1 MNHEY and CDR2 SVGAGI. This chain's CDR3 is CASSGGQGRAEAFF. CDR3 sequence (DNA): TGTGCCAGCAGTGGGGGACAGGGTAGAGCTGAAGCTTTCTTT.

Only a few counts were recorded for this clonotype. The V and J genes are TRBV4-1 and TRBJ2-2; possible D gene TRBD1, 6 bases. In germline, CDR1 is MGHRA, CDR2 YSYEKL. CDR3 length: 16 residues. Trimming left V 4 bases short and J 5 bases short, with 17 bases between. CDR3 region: CASSRWGAGETGELFF. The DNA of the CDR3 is TGCGCCAGCAGCCGATGGGGAGCAGGGGAAACCGGGGAGCTGTTTTTT.

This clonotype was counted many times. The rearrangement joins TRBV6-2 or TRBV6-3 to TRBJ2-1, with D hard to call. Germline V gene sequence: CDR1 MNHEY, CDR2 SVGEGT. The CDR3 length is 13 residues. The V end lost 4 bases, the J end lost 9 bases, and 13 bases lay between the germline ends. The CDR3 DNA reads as TGTGCCAGCAGTTTTACCCCGACTGGTGAGCAGTTCTTC. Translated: CASSFTPTGEQFF.

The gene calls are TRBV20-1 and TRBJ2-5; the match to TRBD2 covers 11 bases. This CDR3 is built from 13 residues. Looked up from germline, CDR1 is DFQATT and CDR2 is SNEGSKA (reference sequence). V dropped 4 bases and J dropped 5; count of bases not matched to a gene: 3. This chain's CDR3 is CSATSGGFETQYF. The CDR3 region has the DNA TGCAGTGCTACTAGCGGGGGGTTTGAGACCCAGTACTTC.

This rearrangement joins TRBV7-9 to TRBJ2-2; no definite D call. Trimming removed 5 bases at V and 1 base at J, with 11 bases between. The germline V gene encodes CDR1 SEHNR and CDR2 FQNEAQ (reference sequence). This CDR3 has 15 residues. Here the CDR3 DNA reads TGTGCCAGCAGCACCAGACCACGGAACACCGGGGAGCTGTTTTTT. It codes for CASSTRPRNTGELFF.

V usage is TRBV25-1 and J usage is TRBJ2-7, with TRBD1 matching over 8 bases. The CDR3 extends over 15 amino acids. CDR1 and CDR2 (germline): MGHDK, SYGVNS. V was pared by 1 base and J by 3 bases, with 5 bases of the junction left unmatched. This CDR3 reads CASSESSGTGYEQYF. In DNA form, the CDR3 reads TGTGCCAGCAGTGAATCCTCCGGGACAGGCTACGAGCAGTACTTC.

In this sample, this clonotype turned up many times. The CDR3 sequence is CASSLVPGGTSYEQFF. CDR3 nucleotide sequence: TGCGCCAGCAGCTTGGTTCCCGGGGGGACTTCCTATGAGCAGTTCTTC. The chain combines TRBV5-1 with TRBJ2-1; 7 bases are a match to TRBD2. The V segment lost 0 bases and the J segment 8 bases; nucleotides outside the gene matches: 11. The CDR3 contains 16 residues. Germline V gives CDR1 SGHRS, CDR2 YFSETQ.

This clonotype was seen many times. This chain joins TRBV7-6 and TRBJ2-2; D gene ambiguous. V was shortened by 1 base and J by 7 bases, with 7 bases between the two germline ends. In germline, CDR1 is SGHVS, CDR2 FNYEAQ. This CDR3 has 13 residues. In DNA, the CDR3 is TGTGCCAGCAGCTTAGAGTCCCTCGGGGAGCTGTTTTTT. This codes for CASSLESLGELFF.

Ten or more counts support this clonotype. The CDR3 nucleotides read TGTGCCTCCCCGGCCTACTGGGCGGTGAACACCGGGGAGCTGTTTTTT. Protein product: CASPAYWAVNTGELFF. V gene TRBV30 combines with J gene TRBJ2-2; D is unclear. This CDR3 is built from 16 residues. The germline CDR1 and CDR2 sequences are GTSNPN and SVGIG (reference sequence). Trimming took off 7 bases at V and 1 base at J, with 19 bases between the two ends.

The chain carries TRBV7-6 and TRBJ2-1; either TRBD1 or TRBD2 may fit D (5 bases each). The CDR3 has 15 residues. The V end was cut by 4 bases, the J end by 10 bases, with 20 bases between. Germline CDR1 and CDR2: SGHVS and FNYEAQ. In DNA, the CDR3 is TGTGCCAGCAGCTCCCTTTTGAGGGGCCCAAGAGAGCAGTTCTTC. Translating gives CASSSLLRGPREQFF.

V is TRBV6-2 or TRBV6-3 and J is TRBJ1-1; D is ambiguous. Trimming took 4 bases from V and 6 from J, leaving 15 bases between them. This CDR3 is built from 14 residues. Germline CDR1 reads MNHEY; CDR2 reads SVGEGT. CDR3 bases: TGTGCCAGCAGTTCCGAAAATCACGGGGCTGAAGCTTTCTTT. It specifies CASSSENHGAEAFF.